These T cell receptor beta chains were read from a single sample in a study of blood T cell repertoires in COVID-19. Clones were sequenced by immunoSEQ multiplex PCR, and TCRdb holds only the in-frame ones, with some missing. The sample records 150,000 to 200,000 clones, about four fifths being singletons. Material for sequencing was PBMCs or T cells enriched from blood (not recorded which). The receptors were gathered from a man aged 40-49 years who had recovered from COVID-19. The CDR3 runs from the conserved cysteine through the conserved F or W. A D gene is named only where the DNA matches it firmly. Only some rows state a clone size, as once, few, many or a class for expanded clones.

J: TRBJ2-1
V: TRBV24-1
D: TRBD2
size: NA
CDR3: CATSDLKPLPTSGGYNEQFF
DNA: TGTGCCACCAGTGATTTAAAACCCCTTCCCACTAGCGGGGGATACAATGAGCAGTTCTTC

J: TRBJ2-3
V: TRBV9
D: NA
size: NA
CDR3: CASSANSGKADTQYF
DNA: TGTGCCAGCAGCGCAAACTCGGGGAAGGCAGATACGCAGTATTTT

J: TRBJ2-7
V: TRBV30
D: TRBD2
size: NA
CDR3: CAWRAGGPYEQYF
DNA: TGTGCCTGGAGGGCGGGAGGGCCGTACGAGCAGTACTTC

J: TRBJ1-1
V: TRBV14
D: NA
size: NA
CDR3: CASSQYIGGFEAFF
DNA: TGTGCCAGCAGCCAATACATTGGGGGGTTTGAAGCTTTCTTT

J: TRBJ1-2
V: TRBV18
D: NA
size: NA
CDR3: CASSPEGGFGYTF
DNA: TGTGCCAGCTCACCGGAGGGTGGGTTTGGCTACACCTTC

J: TRBJ1-2
V: TRBV7-9
D: NA
size: NA
CDR3: CASSLEDPGGYGYTF
DNA: TGTGCCAGCAGCTTAGAGGATCCGGGAGGTTATGGCTACACCTTC

J: TRBJ1-1
V: TRBV29-1
D: NA
size: NA
CDR3: CSVVEGGGTEAFF
DNA: TGCAGCGTTGTGGAAGGGGGGGGTACTGAAGCTTTCTTT

J: TRBJ1-2
V: TRBV28
D: TRBD1
size: few
CDR3: CASSLGTGVYGYTF
DNA: TGTGCCAGCAGTTTGGGGACAGGTGTCTATGGCTACACCTTC

J: TRBJ2-3
V: TRBV4-3
D: NA
size: NA
CDR3: CASSQDGGWADTQYF
DNA: TGCGCCAGCAGCCAAGATGGAGGTTGGGCAGATACGCAGTATTTT

J: TRBJ1-4
V: TRBV23-1
D: NA
size: NA
CDR3: CASSQSGGGNEKLFF
DNA: TGCGCCAGCAGTCAATCGGGAGGGGGGAATGAAAAACTGTTTTTT

J: TRBJ1-1
V: TRBV27
D: NA
size: once
CDR3: CASSPVRGEDTEAFF
DNA: TGTGCCAGCAGCCCCGTTCGGGGGGAGGACACTGAAGCTTTCTTT

J: TRBJ2-5
V: TRBV5-7
D: TRBD1
size: NA
CDR3: CDRQGAETQYF
DNA: TGTGACCGACAGGGGGCAGAGACCCAGTACTTC

J: TRBJ1-2
V: TRBV18
D: TRBD1
size: NA
CDR3: CASSSDRGQWGYTF
DNA: TGTGCCAGCTCATCGGACAGGGGGCAGTGGGGCTACACCTTC

J: TRBJ2-1
V: TRBV4-1
D: TRBD1
size: NA
CDR3: CASSQDDRELYNEQFF
DNA: TGCGCCAGCAGCCAAGACGACAGGGAACTCTACAATGAGCAGTTCTTC

J: TRBJ2-1
V: TRBV9
D: TRBD2
size: NA
CDR3: CASSATSVTYNEQFF
DNA: TGTGCCAGCAGCGCGACTAGCGTAACCTACAATGAGCAGTTCTTC

J: TRBJ2-1
V: TRBV18
D: TRBD1
size: NA
CDR3: CASSPSLRTGIDEQFF
DNA: TGTGCCAGCTCACCAAGCCTTAGGACAGGGATCGATGAGCAGTTCTTC

J: TRBJ2-1
V: TRBV7-9
D: TRBD2
size: NA
CDR3: CASSLPRRLAGGGNEQFF
DNA: TGTGCCAGCAGCTTACCCCGACGACTAGCGGGAGGAGGTAATGAGCAGTTCTTC

J: TRBJ2-4
V: TRBV12-3/TRBV12-4
D: TRBD1
size: NA
CDR3: CASSPGQNFQYF
DNA: TGTGCCAGCAGTCCGGGACAGAATTTCCAGTACTTC

J: TRBJ1-4
V: TRBV30
D: NA
size: NA
CDR3: CAWRAGENEKLFF
DNA: TGTGCCTGGAGAGCAGGGGAGAATGAAAAACTGTTTTTT

J: TRBJ1-2
V: TRBV29-1
D: NA
size: NA
CDR3: CSVSRQVWGYTF
DNA: TGCAGCGTTAGTAGACAGGTCTGGGGCTACACCTTC

J: TRBJ2-2
V: TRBV30
D: TRBD1
size: once
CDR3: CAWSGRDRENTGELFF
DNA: TGTGCCTGGAGTGGTCGGGACAGGGAGAACACCGGGGAGCTGTTTTTT

J: TRBJ2-1
V: TRBV2
D: TRBD2
size: NA
CDR3: CASRGGLAGNEQFF
DNA: TGTGCCAGCAGGGGGGGACTAGCGGGCAATGAGCAGTTCTTC

J: TRBJ2-7
V: TRBV7-6
D: TRBD2
size: NA
CDR3: CASSKGLAGLASGYEQYF
DNA: TGTGCCAGCAGCAAGGGACTAGCGGGGTTAGCTTCTGGCTACGAGCAGTACTTC

J: TRBJ2-1
V: TRBV5-1
D: TRBD2
size: NA
CDR3: CASSLMASGRREQFF
DNA: TGCGCCAGCAGCTTGATGGCTAGCGGGAGACGGGAGCAGTTCTTC

J: TRBJ1-6
V: TRBV28
D: TRBD1
size: NA
CDR3: CAAGTGEIYNSPLHF
DNA: TGTGCCGCCGGGACAGGGGAGATTTATAATTCACCCCTCCACTTT

J: TRBJ1-3
V: TRBV29-1
D: NA
size: NA
CDR3: CSVEREPSGNTIYF
DNA: TGCAGCGTTGAGAGGGAGCCCTCTGGAAACACCATATATTTT

J: TRBJ2-1
V: TRBV7-8
D: TRBD1
size: NA
CDR3: CASSSAGTGPYNEQFF
DNA: TGTGCCAGCAGCTCGGCCGGGACAGGGCCTTACAATGAGCAGTTCTTC

J: TRBJ1-4
V: TRBV28
D: NA
size: NA
CDR3: CASSFGGAEGEKLFF
DNA: TGTGCCAGCAGTTTTGGCGGGGCCGAGGGTGAAAAACTGTTTTTT

J: TRBJ1-3
V: TRBV6-5
D: NA
size: NA
CDR3: CASAQAFTSGNTIYF
DNA: TGTGCCAGCGCGCAGGCCTTCACCTCTGGAAACACCATATATTTT

J: TRBJ2-7
V: TRBV29-1
D: TRBD1
size: once
CDR3: CSVGTAAPYEQYF
DNA: TGCAGCGTGGGGACAGCTGCCCCCTACGAGCAGTACTTC

J: TRBJ2-7
V: TRBV29-1
D: TRBD1
size: NA
CDR3: CSVVGQGYEQYF
DNA: TGCAGCGTCGTGGGACAGGGTTACGAGCAGTACTTC

J: TRBJ2-2
V: TRBV7-3
D: TRBD1
size: NA
CDR3: CASSVRDRGQFIATGELFF
DNA: TGTGCCAGCAGCGTTAGGGACAGGGGGCAATTTATCGCCACCGGGGAGCTGTTTTTT

J: TRBJ2-1
V: TRBV6-2/TRBV6-3
D: TRBD2
size: few
CDR3: CASSYGGVLAGDHEQFF
DNA: TGTGCCAGCAGTTACGGGGGGGTACTAGCGGGAGACCATGAGCAGTTCTTC

J: TRBJ2-7
V: TRBV4-3
D: NA
size: NA
CDR3: CASSQGFENYEQYF
DNA: TGCGCCAGCAGCCAAGGATTTGAGAACTACGAGCAGTACTTC

J: TRBJ2-1
V: TRBV10-1
D: TRBD2
size: NA
CDR3: CASSEGRELDEQFF
DNA: TGCGCCAGCAGTGAAGGGCGGGAGCTGGATGAGCAGTTCTTC

J: TRBJ2-5
V: TRBV6-5
D: TRBD2
size: NA
CDR3: CASSFGTSGIWETQYF
DNA: TGTGCCAGCAGTTTTGGGACTAGCGGGATCTGGGAGACCCAGTACTTC

J: TRBJ2-1
V: TRBV30
D: NA
size: NA
CDR3: CAWSKVEHRYNEQFF
DNA: TGTGCCTGGAGTAAAGTGGAGCACCGGTACAATGAGCAGTTCTTC

J: TRBJ1-5
V: TRBV27
D: NA
size: NA
CDR3: CASSNRGTTSNQPQHF
DNA: TGTGCCAGCAGCAACAGAGGGACAACTAGCAATCAGCCCCAGCATTTT

J: TRBJ2-1
V: TRBV6-2/TRBV6-3
D: TRBD1
size: NA
CDR3: CASSSFAGQGRYNEQFF
DNA: TGTGCCAGCAGTTCTTTCGCTGGACAGGGGAGGTACAATGAGCAGTTCTTC

J: TRBJ2-1
V: TRBV7-3
D: TRBD2
size: once
CDR3: CASSLKAGGYSEQFF
DNA: TGTGCCAGCAGCTTAAAAGCGGGAGGGTACAGTGAGCAGTTCTTC

J: TRBJ2-1
V: TRBV28
D: TRBD2
size: once
CDR3: CASSLPTGTSSNEQFF
DNA: TGTGCCAGCAGTTTACCGACCGGGACTAGCAGCAATGAGCAGTTCTTC

J: TRBJ2-2
V: TRBV4-3
D: NA
size: NA
CDR3: CASNSPGRHEGGTGELFF
DNA: TGCGCCAGCAACTCACCGGGACGCCACGAGGGAGGCACCGGGGAGCTGTTTTTT

J: TRBJ2-5
V: TRBV5-5
D: NA
size: NA
CDR3: CASSLSRLETQYF
DNA: TGTGCCAGCAGCTTGTCCCGTCTCGAGACCCAGTACTTC